This T cell receptor beta chain came from a study of beta chain features in type 1 diabetes. Averaging around 110 mL, one heparinised blood draw came from each individual donor. The CDR3 extends over 15 amino acids. Germline CDR1 is LGHNA and CDR2 is YNFKEQ. Trimming stripped 0 bases from V and 7 bases from J, with 13 bases between. cDNA synthesis used the whole RNA isolate, giving expressed TCRB sequences. Regulatory, naive and central memory T cell samples averaged approximately 3.3 million reads. Repertoires were generated with immunoSEQ multiplex PCR, while TCRdb's copy carries only in-frame clones and drops some. Among a few hundred thousand clones listed, approximately 10% were seen once. Remarks on this clone: Its cognate antigen is unknown.

Study-wide results and caveats: Researchers reported that naive, central memory and Treg TCRB repertoires appeared more similar in patients than in healthy donors. VDJ junctions from patients with type 1 diabetes contained fewer insertions and more deletions. A moderate, significant TCRB CDR3 shortening appeared in type 1 diabetes across four CD4+ subsets.

The rearrangement uses TRBV4-2 and TRBJ1-5; D is unresolved. The material sequenced was naive CD4+ T cells from blood. This receptor was identified in a man in his thirties or forties with type 1 diabetes. The CDR3 here is CASSQDPVFRQPQHF. For the CDR3, the DNA is TGTGCCAGCAGCCAAGATCCGGTTTTTCGCCAGCCCCAGCATTTT.